These 20 T cell receptor beta chains were all obtained from the same sample, sequenced in a study of T cell responses to AZD1222 COVID-19 vaccine. Using immunoSEQ multiplex PCR, the repertoire was profiled, and TCRdb retains in-frame clones only, with some absent. The profile covers some 58,000 clones, with over 70% appearing a single time and approximately 14% taken by the ten largest. Sequences were derived from peripheral blood, sampled on day 0 of AZD1222 vaccination. Receptors were obtained from an adult in good health.

This chain links TRBV7-8 with TRBJ2-3, with 8 bases that match TRBD2. V was clipped by 4 bases and J by 4 bases; unmatched bases: 7. The CDR3 is 15 amino acids. CDR1 is SGHVS and CDR2 is FQNEAQ in the germline V gene. CDR3: CASSSREALSDTQYF. The DNA of the CDR3 is TGTGCCAGCAGCTCGCGGGAGGCCCTATCAGATACGCAGTATTTT.

This clone was counted only a few times. This rearrangement joins TRBV30 to TRBJ1-5; 10 bases are shared with TRBD1. CDR1 and CDR2 from the germline V gene are GTSNPN and SVGIG (reference sequence). CDR3 size: 14 residues. The trim removed 4 bases at V and 3 bases at J, leaving 3 bases unmatched. The CDR3 region has the DNA TGTGCCTGGACCGGGACAGGGGCCAATCAGCCCCAGCATTTT. Translating gives CAWTGTGANQPQHF.

This sequence joins TRBV6-4 and TRBJ1-1; perhaps TRBD1 as D (5 bases). The V gene's germline CDR1 is MRHNA and CDR2 SNTAGT. The CDR3 is 14 residues long. Trimming left V 2 bases short and J 5 bases short, with 12 bases between. The CDR3 DNA follows: TGTGCCAGCAGTGACACTTCCCGGGGGACTGAAGCTTTCTTT. Translation: CASSDTSRGTEAFF.

The CDR3 loop is CASSGASRDTQYF. The CDR3 DNA sequence: TGCGCCAGCAGTGGGGCTAGCCGGGATACGCAGTATTTT. The V call is TRBV10-1, the J call TRBJ2-3; TRBD2 might be the D (5 bases). The CDR3 length is 13 residues. Germline V lookup: CDR1 WNHNN, CDR2 SYGVQD (reference sequence). V was shortened by 4 bases and J by 6 bases, with 11 bases between the two germline ends.

This clone was picked up one time. The chain joins TRBV7-2 to TRBJ1-6, with 11 bases lining up with TRBD1. Germline lookup yields CDR1 SGHTA and CDR2 FQGNSA. V gave up 4 bases and J gave up 2 bases; unmatched junction bases: 4. This CDR3 is built from 17 residues. The CDR3 sequence: CASSSRTGGAYNSPLHF. The DNA for the CDR3 is TGTGCCAGCAGCTCCAGGACAGGGGGCGCCTATAATTCACCCCTCCACTTT.

This clone was counted only a few times. The chain carries TRBV5-1 and TRBJ1-2; unclear D gene. This CDR3 comprises 12 residues. Trimming cost V 3 bases and J 5 bases, with 8 bases left between them. Germline V gene data show CDR1 as SGHRS and CDR2 as YFSETQ. The CDR3 region has the DNA TGCGCCAGCAGCTCGGACGGGTATGGCTACACCTTC. Amino acid sequence: CASSSDGYGYTF.

This clone has a single count. This chain links TRBV4-2 with TRBJ2-1; a possible D gene is TRBD2 (6 bases). V gave up 1 base and J gave up 5 bases, with 24 bases separating them. This CDR3 spans 19 amino acids. Germline assignment: CDR1 LGHNA and CDR2 YNFKEQ. The CDR3 region is CASSQGWLTGTAGNNEQFF. The CDR3, as DNA: TGTGCCAGCAGCCAAGGTTGGTTGACCGGGACTGCCGGAAACAATGAGCAGTTCTTC.

CDR3 sequence: CASSPWTGADTQYF. CDR3 bases: TGTGCCAGCAGCCCATGGACAGGGGCAGATACGCAGTATTTT. The V and J genes are TRBV11-2 and TRBJ2-3; TRBD1 aligns across 9 bases. With V trimmed by 5 bases and J by 4 bases, 4 bases remained unmatched. The CDR3 totals 14 residues. From germline, CDR1 is SGHAT and CDR2 FQNNGV.

The chain carries TRBV6-5 and TRBJ1-2, with 7 nucleotides matching TRBD1. There are 13 residues in the CDR3. V shed 6 bases and J 2 bases; nucleotides not matched to a gene: 3. CDR1 is MNHEY, CDR2 SVGAGI, per germline. The CDR3 DNA reads TGTGCCAGCAGACCAGGGGGGAACTATGGCTACACCTTC. Translating it yields CASRPGGNYGYTF.

V gene TRBV19 combines with J gene TRBJ2-1, with TRBD2 matching 9 bases. CDR1 and CDR2 from the germline V gene are LNHDA and SQIVND (reference sequence). J lost 8 bases, V lost 3 bases, and 11 bases had no gene match. There are 16 residues in the CDR3. DNA of the CDR3: TGTGCCAGTAGTATGTCCGGTAGCGGGAGTGGGGATGAGCAGTTCTTC. This codes for CASSMSGSGSGDEQFF. Full variable domain (missing parts from reference TRBV19 and TRBJ2-1): DGGITQSPKYLFRKEGQNVTLSCEQNLNHDAMYWYRQDPGQGLRLIYYSQIVNDFQKGDIAEGYSVSREKKESFPLTVTSAQKNPTAFYLCASSMSGSGSGDEQFFGPGTRLTVL.

The chain has TRBV11-2 and TRBJ2-3; D gene ambiguous. This CDR3 comprises 12 residues. V lost 1 base and J 3 bases, leaving 2 bases between the germline ends. In germline, CDR1 is SGHAT, CDR2 FQNNGV. The CDR3 coding sequence is TGTGCCAGCAGCTTAGTGACAGATACGCAGTATTTT. As protein: CASSLVTDTQYF.

V gene TRBV3-1 (or the pseudogene TRBV3-2) combines with J gene TRBJ2-1; a weak D match, TRBD2 (6 bases). V was clipped by 2 bases and J by 4 bases, with 12 bases between them. The CDR3 extends over 15 amino acids. Germline loops: CDR1 LGHDT, CDR2 YNNKEL (reference sequence). The CDR3 sequence: CASSQTPLAYNEQFF. The CDR3 bases are TGTGCCAGCAGCCAAACACCCCTAGCGTACAATGAGCAGTTCTTC.

J is TRBJ2-1 and V is TRBV18, with TRBD2 identical over 7 bases. The germline gives CDR1 KGHSH, CDR2 LQKENI. This CDR3 is 13 amino acids long. Trimming at V came to 2 bases and at J to 10 bases, leaving 5 bases not matched to a gene. CDR3 DNA sequence: TGTGCCAGCTCACCAAGGCAGGGAGGGGAGCAGTTCTTC. This codes for CASSPRQGGEQFF.

The V call is TRBV4-3, the J call TRBJ1-1; the D gene is possibly TRBD1 (6 bases). The CDR3 spans 14 residues. Per germline, CDR1 LGHNA and CDR2 YSLEER. Trimming left V 2 bases short and J 5 bases short, with 12 bases between. The CDR3 loop is CASSQHTGSTEAFF. The CDR3 DNA reads as TGCGCCAGCAGCCAACATACAGGGTCTACTGAAGCTTTCTTT.

The chain is built from TRBV2 and TRBJ1-2; a weak D match, TRBD1 (6 bases). CDR3 size: 14 residues. Germline loops: CDR1 SNHLY, CDR2 FYNNEI. The germline V and J ends were trimmed by 6 bases and 3 bases, with 14 bases remaining between them. CDR3 in amino acids: CASSQQGSHYGYTF. The CDR3 DNA follows: TGTGCCAGCAGCCAACAGGGTTCCCACTATGGCTACACCTTC.

The CDR3 DNA is TGTGCCAGTAGCGACGTCAGGCAGGGCCTTAATCAGCCCCAGCATTTT. Translating gives CASSDVRQGLNQPQHF. The chain employs TRBV19 and TRBJ1-5, with D perhaps matching TRBD1 (5 bases). V dropped 6 bases and J dropped 4 bases, with 19 bases sitting between them. The V gene's germline CDR1 is LNHDA and CDR2 SQIVND (reference sequence). CDR3 length: 16 amino acids. Complete variable domain (other parts from reference TRBV19 and TRBJ1-5): DGGITQSPKYLFRKEGQNVTLSCEQNLNHDAMYWYRQDPGQGLRLIYYSQIVNDFQKGDIAEGYSVSREKKESFPLTVTSAQKNPTAFYLCASSDVRQGLNQPQHFGDGTRLSIL.

The chain couples TRBV19 to TRBJ1-2; possibly TRBD1 for D (5 bases). This CDR3 contains 19 residues. Trimming left V 3 bases short and J 3 bases short, with 26 bases between. Germline assignment: CDR1 LNHDA and CDR2 SQIVND (reference sequence). The CDR3 protein is CASSMGMRTTSYWDYGYTF. For the CDR3, the DNA is TGTGCCAGTAGTATGGGGATGAGGACAACATCCTACTGGGACTATGGCTACACCTTC. Full variable domain (outside the CDR3, taken from reference TRBV19 and TRBJ1-2): DGGITQSPKYLFRKEGQNVTLSCEQNLNHDAMYWYRQDPGQGLRLIYYSQIVNDFQKGDIAEGYSVSREKKESFPLTVTSAQKNPTAFYLCASSMGMRTTSYWDYGYTFGSGTRLTVV.

The gene calls are TRBV4-2 and TRBJ2-7; TRBD2 matches 7 bases. This CDR3 is 16 amino acids long. From germline, CDR1 is LGHNA and CDR2 YNFKEQ. The V gene end was trimmed by 0 bases and the J gene end by 2 bases; junction bases not matched to a gene: 7. CDR3 residues: CASSQDRGLGAYEQYF. The CDR3 nucleotides read TGTGCCAGCAGCCAAGATCGAGGACTAGGAGCCTACGAGCAGTACTTC.

The chain recombines TRBV7-9 with TRBJ2-1; D could derive from TRBD1 or TRBD2 (5 bases each). In germline, CDR1 is SEHNR, CDR2 FQNEAQ (reference sequence). Between the trimmed V and J ends, which lost 4 bases and 2 bases, there was a span of 15 bases. The CDR3 spans 16 residues. The CDR3 here is CASSSGAPGTYNEQFF. CDR3 DNA: TGTGCCAGCAGCTCCGGGGCTCCGGGGACCTACAATGAGCAGTTCTTC.

The V gene is TRBV7-2, the J gene TRBJ1-2; 7 nucleotides agree with TRBD1. V gave up 5 bases and J gave up 0 bases; unmatched junction bases: 6. The CDR3 consists of 15 residues. Germline V lookup: CDR1 SGHTA, CDR2 FQGNSA. CDR3 amino acids: CASSQGDRPNYGYTF. CDR3 DNA sequence: TGTGCCAGCAGCCAAGGGGACAGACCTAACTATGGCTACACCTTC.